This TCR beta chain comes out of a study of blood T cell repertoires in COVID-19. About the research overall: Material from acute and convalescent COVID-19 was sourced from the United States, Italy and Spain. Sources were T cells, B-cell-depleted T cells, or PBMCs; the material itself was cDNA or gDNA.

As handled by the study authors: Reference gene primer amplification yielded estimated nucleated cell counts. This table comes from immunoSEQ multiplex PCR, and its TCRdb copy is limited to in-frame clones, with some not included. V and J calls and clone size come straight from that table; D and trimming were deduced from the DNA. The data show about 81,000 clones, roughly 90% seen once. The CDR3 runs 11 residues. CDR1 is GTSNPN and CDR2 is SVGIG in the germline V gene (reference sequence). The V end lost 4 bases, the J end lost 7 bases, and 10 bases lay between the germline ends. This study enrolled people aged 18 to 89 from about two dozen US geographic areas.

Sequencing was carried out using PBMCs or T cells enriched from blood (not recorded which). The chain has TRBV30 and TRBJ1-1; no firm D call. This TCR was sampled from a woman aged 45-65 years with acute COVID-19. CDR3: CAWKSGGEAFF. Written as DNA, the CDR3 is TGTGCCTGGAAGTCAGGAGGTGAAGCTTTCTTT.